The rows below give T cell receptor beta chains drawn from one sample of a study of shared T cell receptors in the human thymus. The protocol was immunoSEQ multiplex PCR, while the TCRdb copy is restricted to in-frame clones and leaves out a portion. The data contain hundreds of thousands of clones, roughly 88% of them singletons. Another study also made use of these data, one on human thymus T cells.

Sequencing input: thymocytes. The source of these receptors is a boy under two years old with a congenital heart defect. CDR3s include the opening cysteine and the closing phenylalanine or tryptophan. Each record gives: J gene, D gene, V gene, clone size, CDR3 protein, CDR3 DNA. The D gene is left open where the match is weak. Size values are once, few and many counts, or a class for expanded clones, and some rows have none.

>TRBJ1-5|NA|TRBV19|once
CASSIAKRGNQPQHF
TGTGCCAGTAGTATTGCGAAAAGAGGCAATCAGCCCCAGCATTTT
>TRBJ1-2|TRBD1|TRBV14|NA
CASSQTGQGPRGYTF
TGTGCCAGCAGCCAGACGGGACAGGGGCCGAGGGGCTACACCTTC
>TRBJ2-3|TRBD2|TRBV13|NA
CASSPQREGGDTQYF
TGTGCCAGCAGCCCCCAGCGGGAGGGTGGGGATACGCAGTATTTT
>TRBJ2-7|TRBD2|TRBV4-3|NA
CASSQGRGWTSGKNEQYF
TGCGCCAGCAGCCAAGGTAGGGGTTGGACTAGCGGGAAGAACGAGCAGTACTTC
>TRBJ2-5|TRBD1|TRBV2|NA
CASRIQGWQETQYF
TGTGCCAGCAGGATACAGGGGTGGCAAGAGACCCAGTACTTC
>TRBJ1-2|NA|TRBV6-6|NA
CASSYDRSGYTF
TGTGCCAGCAGTTACGACAGGTCGGGCTACACCTTC
>TRBJ2-1|NA|TRBV12-5|NA
CASGISGNLNEQFF
TGTGCTAGTGGGATTAGCGGCAATCTCAATGAGCAGTTCTTC
>TRBJ2-7|TRBD1|TRBV5-4|once
CASSLYPGQGERDEQYF
TGTGCCAGCAGCTTGTACCCTGGACAGGGTGAGCGGGACGAGCAGTACTTC
>TRBJ2-1|NA|TRBV18|NA
CASSPRWGVNEQFF
TGTGCCAGCTCACCTCGCTGGGGGGTCAATGAGCAGTTCTTC
>TRBJ2-2|TRBD2|TRBV7-9|NA
CASSLELAGGRGTGELFF
TGTGCCAGCAGCTTAGAACTAGCGGGAGGGCGCGGCACCGGGGAGCTGTTTTTT
>TRBJ2-1|TRBD1|TRBV23-1|NA
CASSQSPDRGICNEQFF
TGCGCCAGCAGTCAATCCCCTGACAGGGGAATTTGCAATGAGCAGTTCTTC
>TRBJ2-2|TRBD1|TRBV19|NA
CASSTGGDTGELFF
TGTGCCAGTAGTACAGGGGGAGACACCGGGGAGCTGTTTTTT
>TRBJ2-1|TRBD2|TRBV6-4|NA
CASSRTSEDEQFF
TGTGCCAGCAGCCGGACTAGCGAAGATGAGCAGTTCTTC
>TRBJ2-7|NA|TRBV25-1|NA
CASMSSLTRGSYEQYF
TGTGCCAGCATGAGCAGCCTGACAAGGGGGAGCTACGAGCAGTACTTC
>TRBJ2-6|TRBD1|TRBV4-3|NA
CASSQDRDSDLHSGANVLTF
TGCGCCAGCAGCCAAGATCGGGACAGCGACCTTCACTCTGGAGCCAACGTCCTGACTTTC
>TRBJ2-5|TRBD1|TRBV25-1|NA
CASSGARTGAQETQYF
TGTGCCAGCAGTGGGGCACGGACAGGCGCCCAAGAGACCCAGTACTTC
>TRBJ2-1|TRBD1|TRBV7-8|NA
CASSLIRDRVTTGNEQFF
TGTGCCAGCAGCTTAATACGGGACAGGGTAACTACTGGCAATGAGCAGTTCTTC
>TRBJ1-2|NA|TRBV5-5|NA
CASSLAGRPANRHYGYTF
TGTGCCAGCAGCTTGGCTGGGCGACCGGCGAACCGTCACTATGGCTACACCTTC
>TRBJ2-2|NA|TRBV11-3|once
CASSSSAGVGLTGELFF
TGTGCCAGCAGCTCCTCCGCTGGGGTGGGACTCACCGGGGAGCTGTTTTTT
>TRBJ2-7|TRBD1|TRBV15|NA
CATSNRGDRESFPYYEQYF
TGTGCCACCAGCAATAGGGGGGACAGGGAATCCTTCCCCTACTACGAGCAGTACTTC
>TRBJ2-3|TRBD2|TRBV27|NA
CASAPARTLLAASTDTQYF
TGTGCCAGCGCCCCCGCCCGGACGCTACTAGCGGCTAGCACAGATACGCAGTATTTT
>TRBJ2-2|TRBD1|TRBV27|NA
CASRAHRGRATGELFF
TGTGCCAGCAGGGCGCACAGGGGTCGGGCCACCGGGGAGCTGTTTTTT
>TRBJ2-7|TRBD2|TRBV7-8|NA
CASSLAGTSGRYEQYF
TGTGCCAGCAGCTTAGCCGGGACTAGCGGGAGATACGAGCAGTACTTC
>TRBJ2-7|NA|TRBV27|NA
CASSFSDRDSYEQYF
TGTGCCAGCAGTTTCTCGGACAGAGACTCCTACGAGCAGTACTTC
>TRBJ2-5|NA|TRBV9|NA
CASSVDQGSRETQYF
TGTGCCAGCAGCGTAGATCAGGGCTCGAGGGAGACCCAGTACTTC
>TRBJ2-1|NA|TRBV29-1|NA
CSVRGLDEQFF
TGCAGCGTGAGGGGACTGGATGAGCAGTTCTTC
>TRBJ2-1|TRBD2|TRBV11-3|NA
CASSLEAGGPSVHEQFF
TGTGCCAGCAGCTTAGAGGCGGGAGGGCCCTCCGTCCATGAGCAGTTCTTC
>TRBJ2-2|TRBD1|TRBV5-5|NA
CASSLITGALLTNTGELFF
TGTGCCAGCAGCTTGATTACAGGGGCCCTCCTTACTAACACCGGGGAGCTGTTTTTT
>TRBJ2-4|NA|TRBV2|NA
CASSNPRAKNIQYF
TGTGCCAGCAGTAACCCGCGCGCCAAAAACATTCAGTACTTC
>TRBJ2-7|NA|TRBV28|NA
CASSPRPLGEQYF
TGTGCCAGCAGTCCTAGGCCCCTAGGCGAGCAGTACTTC
>TRBJ2-1|TRBD2|TRBV7-6|NA
CASSLAASGRLTNEQFF
TGTGCCAGCAGCTTAGCGGCCAGCGGGAGATTAACCAATGAGCAGTTCTTC
>TRBJ1-2|TRBD1|TRBV28|NA
CASSPRTGNYGYTF
TGTGCCAGCAGTCCTCGGACAGGAAACTATGGCTACACCTTC
>TRBJ1-6|TRBD1|TRBV27|NA
CASSPGQYRSPLHF
TGTGCCAGCAGCCCGGGACAGTATCGTTCACCCCTCCACTTT
>TRBJ2-1|NA|TRBV30|NA
CAWSGALGWDEQFF
TGTGCCTGGAGTGGGGCCCTGGGTTGGGATGAGCAGTTCTTC
>TRBJ2-1|TRBD2|TRBV10-3|NA
CAIAVRGGRDSYNEQFF
TGTGCCATCGCAGTGAGGGGCGGGAGGGACTCCTACAATGAGCAGTTCTTC
>TRBJ2-7|TRBD1|TRBV2|once
CASSEETHRGSFYEQYF
TGTGCCAGCAGTGAAGAAACCCACAGGGGCTCTTTCTACGAGCAGTACTTC